This TCR beta chain was recovered during a study of blood T cell repertoires in COVID-19. As for the study in general: COVID-19 samples collected from the United States, Italy and Spain covered acute and convalescent phases. PBMCs, B-cell-depleted T cells, or T cells were the source of the cDNA or gDNA that made up the material.

The CDR3 is 15 residues long. V was pared by 1 base and J by 7 bases, with 9 bases of the junction left unmatched. CDR1 is SEHNR, CDR2 FQNEAQ, per germline (reference sequence). Original analysis: The assay estimated nucleated cells by amplifying reference gene primers. The table came from immunoSEQ multiplex PCR; TCRdb's copy has only in-frame clones and leaves some out. The V and J calls and clone size come from that table; D and trimming were worked out from the DNA. Here the sample spans approximately 90,000 clones, about three quarters being singletons. The chain joins TRBV7-9 to TRBJ1-2; TRBD1 matches 7 bases. This clonotype was obtained from a human donor in a cohort sampled during active COVID-19. The sequencing input was peripheral blood. CDR3 region: CASSLVRGPTSGYTF. The CDR3 DNA reads TGTGCCAGCAGCTTAGTAAGGGGGCCTACTTCTGGCTACACCTTC. Full variable domain (outside the CDR3, taken from reference TRBV7-9 and TRBJ1-2): DTGVSQNPRHKITKRGQNVTFRCDPISEHNRLYWYRQTLGQGPEFLTYFQNEAQLEKSRLLSDRFSAERPKGSFSTLEIQRTEQGDSAMYLCASSLVRGPTSGYTFGSGTRLTVV.